The entry below describes one T cell receptor beta chain. Its specificity is not known. The data are from a study of cytomegalovirus exposure and HLA in healthy donors. The length of the CDR3 is 15 residues. V lost 2 bases to trimming and J lost 4 bases, with 15 bases between them. CDR1 is SGHRS, CDR2 YFSETQ, per germline. The method was immunoSEQ multiplex PCR; TCRdb's version includes in-frame clones alone and lacks a portion of them. The sample lists about 56,000 clones, over 85% occurring once. Study-wide findings and caveats: Rarity characterized most TCR sequences, yet some public TCRs appeared in many donors.

This TCR derives from a woman under 30 in good health and CMV-seronegative. The specimen sequenced was PBMCs. The V and J genes are TRBV5-1 and TRBJ1-1, with D tentatively TRBD1 (6 bases). The CDR3 loop reads CASSFSGVGSTEAFF. The CDR3 region has the DNA TGCGCCAGCAGCTTCTCAGGGGTGGGTAGCACTGAAGCTTTCTTT.